This TCR beta chain was obtained from a study of cytomegalovirus exposure and HLA in healthy donors. Study outcomes and limitations: Whilst most TCR sequences proved rare, a subset of public TCRs occurred across many donors. Reports described diagnosis of cytomegalovirus status by the classifier as highly specific and sensitive. First-cohort TCR clusters were later found to tend to co-occur in the 120 or so validation repertoires.

Germline V gives CDR1 SNHLY, CDR2 FYNNEI. The V gene lost 4 bases and the J gene lost 2 bases, with 15 bases spanning the gap. The CDR3 has 15 amino acids. A note on this clone: The antigen is not known.

TCRdb's copy holds only in-frame clones and misses some; the assay was immunoSEQ multiplex PCR. The data hold some 140,000 clones, with 80% to 90% observed a single time. V gene TRBV2 combines with J gene TRBJ2-7; TRBD1 might be the D (7 bases). Sequenced input: PBMCs. The sequence was obtained from a man younger than 35 in good health and CMV-seropositive. CDR3 nucleotides: TGTGCCAGCAGTGGGAGGGGGCAGCATCCCTACGAGCAGTACTTC. It encodes CASSGRGQHPYEQYF.